The T cell receptor beta chain described here comes from a study of cytomegalovirus exposure and HLA in healthy donors. This PCR relied on a set of 60 Vbeta primers and 13 Jbeta primers. Produced via immunoSEQ multiplex PCR; TCRdb's table is partial and in-frame only. The sample has under 150,000 clones; about 80% are singletons. CDR1 and CDR2 from the germline V gene are LNHNV and YYDKDF (reference sequence). V lost 0 bases and J lost 7, with 7 bases in between. The CDR3 runs 13 residues. The TCR originated in a man in his fifties in good health and CMV-seronegative. The specimen sequenced was PBMCs. This chain links TRBV15 with TRBJ1-5; D not certain. The CDR3 nucleotides read TGTGCCACCAGCAGAGACCAGCGGCAGCCCCAGCATTTT. Its protein is CATSRDQRQPQHF.